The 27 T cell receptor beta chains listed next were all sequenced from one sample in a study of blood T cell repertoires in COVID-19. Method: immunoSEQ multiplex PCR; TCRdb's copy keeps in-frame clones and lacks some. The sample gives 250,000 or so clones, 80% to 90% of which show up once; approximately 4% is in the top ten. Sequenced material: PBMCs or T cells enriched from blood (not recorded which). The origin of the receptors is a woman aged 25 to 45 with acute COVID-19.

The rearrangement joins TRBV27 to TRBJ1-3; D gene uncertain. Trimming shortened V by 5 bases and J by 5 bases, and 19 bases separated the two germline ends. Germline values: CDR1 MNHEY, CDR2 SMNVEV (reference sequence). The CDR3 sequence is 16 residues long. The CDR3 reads CASSPPDNGERNTIYF. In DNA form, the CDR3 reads TGTGCCAGCAGTCCACCCGACAACGGCGAAAGAAACACCATATATTTT.

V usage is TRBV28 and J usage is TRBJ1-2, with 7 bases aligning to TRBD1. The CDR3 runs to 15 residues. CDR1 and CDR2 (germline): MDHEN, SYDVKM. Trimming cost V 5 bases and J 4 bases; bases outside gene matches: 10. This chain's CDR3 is CASSRQPPGGYGYTF. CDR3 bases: TGTGCCAGCAGTAGACAACCCCCAGGGGGCTATGGCTACACCTTC.

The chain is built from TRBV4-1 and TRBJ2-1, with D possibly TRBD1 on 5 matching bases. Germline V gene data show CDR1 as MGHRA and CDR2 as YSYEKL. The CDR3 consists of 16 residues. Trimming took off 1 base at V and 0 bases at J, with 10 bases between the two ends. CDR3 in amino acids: CASSQAGQRSYNEQFF. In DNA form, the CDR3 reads TGCGCCAGCAGCCAAGCCGGACAACGCTCCTACAATGAGCAGTTCTTC.

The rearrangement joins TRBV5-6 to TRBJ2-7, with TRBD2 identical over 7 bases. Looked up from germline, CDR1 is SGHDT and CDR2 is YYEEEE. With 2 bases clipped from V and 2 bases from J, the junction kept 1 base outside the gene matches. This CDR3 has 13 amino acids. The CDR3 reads CASSFGTTYEQYF. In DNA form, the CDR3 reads TGTGCCAGCAGCTTTGGGACTACCTACGAGCAGTACTTC. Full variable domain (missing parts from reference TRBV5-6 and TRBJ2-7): DAGVTQSPTHLIKTRGQQVTLRCSPKSGHDTVSWYQQALGQGPQFIFQYYEEEERQRGNFPDRFSGHQFPNYSSELNVNALLLGDSALYLCASSFGTTYEQYFGPGTRLTVT.

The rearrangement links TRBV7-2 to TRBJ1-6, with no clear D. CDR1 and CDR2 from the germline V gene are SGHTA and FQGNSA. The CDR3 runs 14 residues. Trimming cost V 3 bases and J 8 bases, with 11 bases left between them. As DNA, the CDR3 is TGTGCCAGCAGCTTTCGCGACCGGGATTCACCCCTCCACTTT. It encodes CASSFRDRDSPLHF.

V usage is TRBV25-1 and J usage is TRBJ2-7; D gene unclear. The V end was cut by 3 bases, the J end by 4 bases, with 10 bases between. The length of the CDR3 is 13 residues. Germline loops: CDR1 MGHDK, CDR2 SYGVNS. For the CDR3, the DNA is TGTGCCAGCAGTGACCTCCCCGGGTACGAGCAGTACTTC. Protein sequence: CASSDLPGYEQYF.

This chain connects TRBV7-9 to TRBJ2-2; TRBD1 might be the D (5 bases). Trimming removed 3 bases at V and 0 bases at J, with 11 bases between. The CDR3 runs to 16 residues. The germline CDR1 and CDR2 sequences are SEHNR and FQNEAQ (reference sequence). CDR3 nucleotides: TGTGCCAGCAGCTTGGGGCAGGGCGCGAACACCGGGGAGCTGTTTTTT. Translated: CASSLGQGANTGELFF.

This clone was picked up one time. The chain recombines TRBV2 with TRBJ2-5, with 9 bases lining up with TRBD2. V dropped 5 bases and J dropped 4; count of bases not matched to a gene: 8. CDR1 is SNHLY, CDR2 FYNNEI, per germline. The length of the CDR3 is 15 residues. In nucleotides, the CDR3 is TGTGCCAGCAGTCTTTTTAGCGGGGGCGGAGAGACCCAGTACTTC. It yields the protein CASSLFSGGGETQYF.

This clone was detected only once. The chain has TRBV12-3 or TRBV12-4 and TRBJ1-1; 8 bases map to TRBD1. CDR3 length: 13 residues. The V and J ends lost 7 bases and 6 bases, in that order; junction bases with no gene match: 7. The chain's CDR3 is CASIGQGSSEAFF. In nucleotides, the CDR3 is TGTGCCAGCATCGGACAGGGTAGTTCTGAAGCTTTCTTT.

CDR3 sequence reads: CAVAGGVGQPQHF. The CDR3 bases are TGTGCCGTTGCAGGGGGAGTAGGTCAGCCCCAGCATTTT. The V gene is TRBV19, the J gene TRBJ1-5; 7 bases match TRBD1. Trimming removed 11 bases from V and 6 bases from J; junction bases left unmatched: 10. This CDR3 has 13 residues. Germline CDR1 and CDR2: LNHDA and SQIVND (reference sequence). The variable domain in full, completed from reference TRBV19 and TRBJ1-5, reads DGGITQSPKYLFRKEGQNVTLSCEQNLNHDAMYWYRQDPGQGLRLIYYSQIVNDFQKGDIAEGYSVSREKKESFPLTVTSAQKNPTAFYLCAVAGGVGQPQHFGDGTRLSIL.

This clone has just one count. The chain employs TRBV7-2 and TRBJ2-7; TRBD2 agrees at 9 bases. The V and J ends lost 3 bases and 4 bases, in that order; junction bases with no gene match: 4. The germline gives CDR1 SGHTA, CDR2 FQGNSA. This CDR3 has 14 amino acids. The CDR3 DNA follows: TGTGCCAGCAGCTTTAGCGGGAGTGGGTACGAGCAGTACTTC. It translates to CASSFSGSGYEQYF.

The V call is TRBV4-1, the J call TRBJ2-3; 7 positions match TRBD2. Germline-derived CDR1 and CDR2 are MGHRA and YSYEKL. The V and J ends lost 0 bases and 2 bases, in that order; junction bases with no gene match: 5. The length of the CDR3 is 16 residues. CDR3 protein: CASSQDEWDYTDTQYF. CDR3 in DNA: TGCGCCAGCAGCCAAGATGAGTGGGACTACACAGATACGCAGTATTTT.

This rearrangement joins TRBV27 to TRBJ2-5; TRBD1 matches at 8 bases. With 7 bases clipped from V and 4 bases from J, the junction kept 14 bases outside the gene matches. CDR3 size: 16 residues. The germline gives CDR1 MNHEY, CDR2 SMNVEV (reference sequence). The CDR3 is CASKTWTGREGETQYF. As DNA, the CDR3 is TGTGCCAGCAAGACTTGGACAGGGCGTGAGGGAGAGACCCAGTACTTC.

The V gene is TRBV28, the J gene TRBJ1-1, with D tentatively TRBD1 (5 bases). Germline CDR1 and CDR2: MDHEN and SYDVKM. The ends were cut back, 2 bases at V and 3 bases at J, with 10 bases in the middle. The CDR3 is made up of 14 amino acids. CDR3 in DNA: TGTGCCAGCAGTTTAGACAGTGGGGACACTGAAGCTTTCTTT. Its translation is CASSLDSGDTEAFF.

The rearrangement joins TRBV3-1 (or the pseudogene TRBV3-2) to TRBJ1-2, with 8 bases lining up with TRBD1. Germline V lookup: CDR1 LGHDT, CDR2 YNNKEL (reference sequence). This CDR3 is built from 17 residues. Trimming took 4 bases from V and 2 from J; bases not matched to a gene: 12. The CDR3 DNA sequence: TGTGCCAGCAGCCCCTCACAGGGGGATCGTAAAAACTATGGCTACACCTTC. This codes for CASSPSQGDRKNYGYTF.

CDR3 DNA sequence: TGTGCCAGCAGTGACTCGCTGCGCAGGAAGCAGTATTTT. Translating it yields CASSDSLRRKQYF. The chain links TRBV6-4 to TRBJ2-3; no definite D call. This CDR3 has 13 residues. V lost 0 bases to trimming and J lost 11 bases, with 12 bases between them. Germline V gene sequence: CDR1 MRHNA, CDR2 SNTAGT.

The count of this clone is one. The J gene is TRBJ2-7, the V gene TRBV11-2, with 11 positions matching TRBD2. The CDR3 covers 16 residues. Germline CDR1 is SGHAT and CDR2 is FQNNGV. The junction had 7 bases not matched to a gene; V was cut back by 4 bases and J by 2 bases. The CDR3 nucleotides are TGTGCCAGCAGCTCCCGGACTAGCGGGCCGACCTACGAGCAGTACTTC. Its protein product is CASSSRTSGPTYEQYF.

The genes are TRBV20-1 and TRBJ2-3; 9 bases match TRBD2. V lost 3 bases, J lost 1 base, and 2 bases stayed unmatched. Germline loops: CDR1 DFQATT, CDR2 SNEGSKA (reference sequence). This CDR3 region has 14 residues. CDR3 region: CSASSGSGTDTQYF. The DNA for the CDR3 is TGCAGTGCTAGTAGCGGGAGTGGCACAGATACGCAGTATTTT.

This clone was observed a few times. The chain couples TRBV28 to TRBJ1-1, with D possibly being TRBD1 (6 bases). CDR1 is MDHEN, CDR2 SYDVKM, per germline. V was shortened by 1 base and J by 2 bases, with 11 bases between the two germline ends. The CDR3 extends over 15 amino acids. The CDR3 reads CASSLSGASNTEAFF. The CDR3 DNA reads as TGTGCCAGCAGTTTATCAGGGGCCTCAAACACTGAAGCTTTCTTT.

CDR3 bases: TGTGCCAGCAGTTTATTAGGCGGGGCCGACGAGCAGTACTTC. Protein sequence: CASSLLGGADEQYF. V and J are TRBV27 and TRBJ2-7; D possibly corresponds to TRBD2 (6 bases). The CDR3 is 14 amino acids. CDR1 and CDR2 from the germline V gene are MNHEY and SMNVEV (reference sequence). The ends were cut back, 1 base at V and 5 bases at J, with 12 bases in the middle.

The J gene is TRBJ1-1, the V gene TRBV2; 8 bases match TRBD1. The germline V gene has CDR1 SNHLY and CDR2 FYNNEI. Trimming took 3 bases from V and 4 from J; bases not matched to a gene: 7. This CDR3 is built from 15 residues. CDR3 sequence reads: CASSDLEQGGTEAFF. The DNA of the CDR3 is TGTGCCAGCAGTGATTTGGAACAGGGGGGCACTGAAGCTTTCTTT.

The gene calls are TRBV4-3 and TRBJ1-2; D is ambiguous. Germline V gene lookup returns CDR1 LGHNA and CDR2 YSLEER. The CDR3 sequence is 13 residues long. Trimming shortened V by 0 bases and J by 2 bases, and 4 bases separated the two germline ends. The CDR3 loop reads CASSQDRNYGYTF. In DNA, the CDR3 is TGCGCCAGCAGCCAAGACAGAAACTATGGCTACACCTTC.

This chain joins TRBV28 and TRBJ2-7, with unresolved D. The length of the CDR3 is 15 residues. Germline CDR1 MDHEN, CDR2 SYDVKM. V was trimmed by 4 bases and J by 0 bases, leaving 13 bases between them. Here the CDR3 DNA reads TGTGCCAGCAGTTCCCTTGCGCGGAGCTCCTACGAGCAGTACTTC. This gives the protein CASSSLARSSYEQYF.

The CDR3 DNA sequence: TGTGCCAGCAGCCCTAGCGGGGGGCAGTACTTC. It codes for CASSPSGGQYF. This chain links TRBV7-2 with TRBJ2-7; 10 bases agree with TRBD2. Germline V gene sequence: CDR1 SGHTA, CDR2 FQGNSA. V lost 5 bases to trimming and J lost 9 bases; unmatched junction nucleotides: 1. This CDR3 is built from 11 residues.

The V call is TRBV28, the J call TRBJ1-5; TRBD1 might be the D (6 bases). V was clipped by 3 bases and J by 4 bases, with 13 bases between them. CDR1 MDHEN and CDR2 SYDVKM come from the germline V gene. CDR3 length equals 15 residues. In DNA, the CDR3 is TGTGCCAGCAGTTTCGGGGGGCGCTTAAATCAGCCCCAGCATTTT. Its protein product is CASSFGGRLNQPQHF.

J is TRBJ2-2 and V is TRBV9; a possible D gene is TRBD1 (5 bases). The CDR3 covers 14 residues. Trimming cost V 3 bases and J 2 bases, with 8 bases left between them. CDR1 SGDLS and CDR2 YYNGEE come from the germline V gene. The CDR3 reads CASSGTLNTGELFF. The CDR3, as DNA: TGTGCCAGCAGCGGGACACTAAACACCGGGGAGCTGTTTTTT.

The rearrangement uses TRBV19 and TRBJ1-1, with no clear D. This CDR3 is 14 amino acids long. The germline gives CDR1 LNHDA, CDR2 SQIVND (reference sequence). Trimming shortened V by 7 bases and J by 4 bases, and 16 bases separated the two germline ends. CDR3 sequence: CASTQDWATTEAFF. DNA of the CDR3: TGTGCCAGTACCCAGGACTGGGCGACCACTGAAGCTTTCTTT.